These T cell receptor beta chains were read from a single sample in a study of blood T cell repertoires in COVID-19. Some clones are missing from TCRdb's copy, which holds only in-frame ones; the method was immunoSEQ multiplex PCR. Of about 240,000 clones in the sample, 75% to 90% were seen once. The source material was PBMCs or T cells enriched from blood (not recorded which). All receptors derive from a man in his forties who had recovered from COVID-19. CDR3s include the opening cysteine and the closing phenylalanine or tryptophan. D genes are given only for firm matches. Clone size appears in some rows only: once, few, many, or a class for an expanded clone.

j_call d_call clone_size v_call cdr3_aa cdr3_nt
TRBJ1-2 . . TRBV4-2 CASSWDTHYGYTF TGTGCCAGCAGCTGGGACACTCACTATGGCTACACCTTC
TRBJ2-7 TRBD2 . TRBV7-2 CASSTRTSGRFEQYF TGTGCCAGCAGCACTAGGACTAGCGGGAGGTTCGAGCAGTACTTC
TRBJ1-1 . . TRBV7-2 CASSLAGIMNTEAFF TGTGCCAGCAGCTTAGCCGGGATCATGAACACTGAAGCTTTCTTT
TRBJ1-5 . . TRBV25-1 CASSEQGSQPQHF TGTGCCAGCAGTGAACAGGGTAGTCAGCCCCAGCATTTT
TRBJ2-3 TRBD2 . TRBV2 CASRATIRTSGGTDTQYF TGTGCCAGCAGGGCAACGATCCGGACTAGCGGGGGAACAGATACGCAGTATTTT
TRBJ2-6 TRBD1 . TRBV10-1 CASAIRTGGSSGANVLTF TGCGCCAGCGCAATACGGACAGGGGGGAGCTCTGGGGCCAACGTCCTGACTTTC
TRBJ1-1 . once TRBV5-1 CASSLSWGGKVQAFF TGCGCCAGCAGCTTGAGTTGGGGCGGAAAGGTTCAGGCTTTCTTT
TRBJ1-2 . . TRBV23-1 CASSRPAGGFVLGYTF TGCGCCAGCAGTCGACCCGCCGGCGGTTTTGTCCTTGGCTACACCTTC
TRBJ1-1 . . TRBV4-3 CASSHSQGLNTEAFF TGCGCCAGCAGCCACAGTCAGGGATTGAACACTGAAGCTTTCTTT
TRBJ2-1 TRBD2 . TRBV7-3 CASSFAGTSKLF TGTGCCAGCAGCTTTGCCGGGACTAGCAAACTCTTC
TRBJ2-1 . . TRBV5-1 CASSLALASSNNEQFF TGCGCCAGCAGCTTGGCCTTGGCTAGCAGCAACAATGAGCAGTTCTTC
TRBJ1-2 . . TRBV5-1 CASSLDPNYGYTF TGCGCCAGCAGCTTGGATCCAAACTATGGCTACACCTTC
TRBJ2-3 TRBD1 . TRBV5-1 CASSLGGGGFTDTQYF TGCGCCAGCAGCTTGGGAGGGGGCGGATTCACAGATACGCAGTATTTT
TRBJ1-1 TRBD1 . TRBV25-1 CASSAWDSQFEAFF TGTGCCAGCAGTGCATGGGACAGCCAATTTGAAGCTTTCTTT
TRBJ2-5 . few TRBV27 CASSLSLGALETQYF TGTGCCAGCAGTTTATCATTAGGGGCCCTAGAGACCCAGTACTTC
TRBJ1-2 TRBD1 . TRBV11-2 CASSLTGGAGGRGYTF TGTGCCAGCAGCTTAACCGGCGGGGCAGGGGGCAGGGGATACACCTTC
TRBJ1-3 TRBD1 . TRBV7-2 CASSKRDRVFAGNTIYF TGTGCCAGCAGCAAGAGGGACAGGGTCTTCGCTGGAAACACCATATATTTT
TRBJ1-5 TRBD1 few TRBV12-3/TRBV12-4 CASRQGGNQPQHF TGTGCCAGCCGACAGGGGGGCAATCAGCCCCAGCATTTT
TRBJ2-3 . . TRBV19 CASSIRGASKTDTQYF TGTGCCAGTAGTATCAGGGGTGCGAGTAAGACAGATACGCAGTATTTT
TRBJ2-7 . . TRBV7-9 CASSLLVTDSSYEQYF TGTGCCAGCAGCTTACTCGTGACGGACAGCTCCTACGAGCAGTACTTC
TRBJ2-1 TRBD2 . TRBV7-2 CASSPEGLAGYNEQFF TGTGCCAGCAGCCCCGAAGGACTAGCGGGTTACAATGAGCAGTTCTTC
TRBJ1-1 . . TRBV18 CASSPISSEAFF TGTGCCAGCTCACCAATTTCGTCGGAAGCTTTCTTT
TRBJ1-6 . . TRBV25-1 CASSGQGSSPLHF TGTGCCAGCAGTGGGCAGGGCTCGTCACCCCTCCACTTT
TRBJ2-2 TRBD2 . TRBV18 CASSPETSGRTGELFF TGTGCCAGCTCACCCGAGACTAGCGGGAGGACCGGGGAGCTGTTTTTT
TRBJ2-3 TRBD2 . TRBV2 CANGPSWLAGDRGTDTQYF TGTGCCAACGGACCCTCTTGGCTAGCGGGAGATCGGGGAACAGATACGCAGTATTTT
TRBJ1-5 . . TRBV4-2 CASSPLGAYQPQHF TGTGCCAGCAGCCCCCTTGGGGCTTATCAGCCCCAGCATTTT
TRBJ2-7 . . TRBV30 CAWSPGLGYEQYF TGTGCCTGGAGCCCAGGGTTGGGGTACGAGCAGTACTTC
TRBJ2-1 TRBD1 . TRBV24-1 CATSHTNRGASSYNEQFF TGTGCCACCAGCCACACTAACAGGGGGGCGAGCTCCTACAATGAGCAGTTCTTC
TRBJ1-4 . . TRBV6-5 CASSYPKTGFYEKLFF TGTGCCAGCAGTTACCCTAAAACAGGGTTCTATGAAAAACTGTTTTTT